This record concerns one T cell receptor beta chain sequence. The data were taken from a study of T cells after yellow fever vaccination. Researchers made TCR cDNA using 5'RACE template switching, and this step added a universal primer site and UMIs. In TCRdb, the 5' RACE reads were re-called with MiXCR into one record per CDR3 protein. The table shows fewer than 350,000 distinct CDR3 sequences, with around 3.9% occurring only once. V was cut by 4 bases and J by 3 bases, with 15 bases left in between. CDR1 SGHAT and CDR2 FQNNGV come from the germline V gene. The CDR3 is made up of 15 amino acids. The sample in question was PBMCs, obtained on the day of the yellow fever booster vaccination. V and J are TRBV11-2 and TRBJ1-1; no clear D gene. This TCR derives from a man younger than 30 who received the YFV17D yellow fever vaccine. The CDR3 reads CASSSRHRGYTEAFF. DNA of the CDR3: TGTGCCAGCAGCTCGCGACACCGGGGATACACTGAAGCTTTCTTT. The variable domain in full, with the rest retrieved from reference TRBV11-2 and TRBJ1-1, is EAGVAQSPRYKIIEKRQSVAFWCNPISGHATLYWYQQILGQGPKLLIQFQNNGVVDDSQLPKDRFSAERLKGVDSTLKIQPAKLEDSAVYLCASSSRHRGYTEAFFGQGTRLTVV.